These T cell receptor beta chains were read from a single sample in a study of blood T cell repertoires in COVID-19. TCRdb's copy holds only in-frame clones and misses some; the assay was immunoSEQ multiplex PCR. The repertoire has 88,000 or so clones, 85% of them found once; the top ten carry 3.5% to 4%. Input material: peripheral blood. These receptors originate from a man in his sixties with acute or convalescent COVID-19. The CDR3 runs from the conserved cysteine through the conserved F or W. The D gene is left open where the match is weak. Size values are once, few and many counts, or a class for expanded clones, and some rows have none.

CDR3 DNA	CDR3 protein	D gene	V gene	clone size	J gene
TGTGCCAGCAGCGTAGGGGGGCAGGGGGCTGAAAAACTGTTTTTT	CASSVGGQGAEKLFF	TRBD1	TRBV9	NA	TRBJ1-4
TGTGCCAGCAGCGTAGGTTTCGGAGCGGGGGGGAAGTCCTACGAGCAGTACTTC	CASSVGFGAGGKSYEQYF	TRBD2	TRBV9	NA	TRBJ2-7
TGTGCCAGCAGCCCGACAGGGAGTAATTCACCCCTCCACTTT	CASSPTGSNSPLHF	TRBD1	TRBV7-9	NA	TRBJ1-6
TGTGCCAGCAATGAGGCAGGGATGTACGAGCAGTACTTC	CASNEAGMYEQYF	NA	TRBV9	few	TRBJ2-7
TGCGCCAGCAGCGATGGGACTAGCGGGAGCACCGGGGAGCTGTTTTTT	CASSDGTSGSTGELFF	TRBD2	TRBV10-1	NA	TRBJ2-2
TGTGCCAGCAGTATGAACAGCTTCAATGAGCAGTTCTTC	CASSMNSFNEQFF	NA	TRBV12-3/TRBV12-4	NA	TRBJ2-1
TGTGCCTGGAGTGTACATGCCGGGGAGCTGTTTTTT	CAWSVHAGELFF	NA	TRBV30	NA	TRBJ2-2
TGTGCCAGCAGTTGGGGGGGGAGCACCGGGGAGCTGTTTTTT	CASSWGGSTGELFF	TRBD2	TRBV27	NA	TRBJ2-2
TGTGCCAGCTGCTCACTCGGACTAGCGGGACTGTACGAGCAGTACTTC	CASCSLGLAGLYEQYF	TRBD2	TRBV11-2	NA	TRBJ2-7
TGTGCCAGCAGCTTGGACCCGGTAGGCGGGGACACAGATACGCAGTATTTT	CASSLDPVGGDTDTQYF	NA	TRBV5-5	NA	TRBJ2-3
TGTGCCAGCAGCTTAAGGCGGGACAGGAGGAATAATTCACCCCTCCACTTT	CASSLRRDRRNNSPLHF	TRBD1	TRBV13	NA	TRBJ1-6
TGTGCCAGCTCACCACAGGGGGCTGGATCCTACGAGCAGTACTTC	CASSPQGAGSYEQYF	TRBD1	TRBV18	NA	TRBJ2-7
TGTGCCAGCAGCTTGACTCTGGGCAATCAGCCCCAGCATTTT	CASSLTLGNQPQHF	NA	TRBV5-6	NA	TRBJ1-5
TGTGCCAGCTCATTCGGACAGGGGGATTACGAGCAGTACTTC	CASSFGQGDYEQYF	TRBD1	TRBV18	NA	TRBJ2-7
TGTGCCTGGGGTCAAGGAGCCGGGGAGCTGTTTTTT	CAWGQGAGELFF	NA	TRBV30	NA	TRBJ2-2
TGTGCCAGCAGCTTAGATTCGCGACAGGGGGCTTTGAAGACCCAGTACTTC	CASSLDSRQGALKTQYF	TRBD1	TRBV7-7	NA	TRBJ2-5
TGTGCCAGCAACCCAGGGAACACTGAAGCTTTCTTT	CASNPGNTEAFF	NA	TRBV2	NA	TRBJ1-1
TGTGCCATCAGACCGGGACAGGGGGGCTATGGCTACACCTTC	CAIRPGQGGYGYTF	TRBD1	TRBV10-3	NA	TRBJ1-2
TGTGCTAGTGGTTTCCGACAGGGGGGGTCCTACGAGCAGTACTTC	CASGFRQGGSYEQYF	TRBD1	TRBV12-5	NA	TRBJ2-7
TGTGCCAGTAACGACAGGGGTAATTCACCCCTCCACTTT	CASNDRGNSPLHF	TRBD1	TRBV19	NA	TRBJ1-6
TGTGCCAGCAGCTCCAGGACAGGGGTTGATGTGGCCGAGCAGTACTTC	CASSSRTGVDVAEQYF	TRBD1	TRBV11-2	NA	TRBJ2-7
TGTGCCAGCAGTTACTCGAGTCGCACAGATACGCAGTATTTT	CASSYSSRTDTQYF	NA	TRBV6-2/TRBV6-3	NA	TRBJ2-3
TGTGCCAGCAGGGGACAGGGCAACTTGCTTCCCTCCTATAATTCACCCCTCCACTTT	CASRGQGNLLPSYNSPLHF	TRBD1	TRBV6-4	once	TRBJ1-6
TGTGCCAGCGGGACAGGCTTGAGGGAGCAGTACTTC	CASGTGLREQYF	TRBD1	TRBV27	NA	TRBJ2-7
TGTGCCAGCGGAGATTACAGGGAGACCCAGTACTTC	CASGDYRETQYF	NA	TRBV9	once	TRBJ2-5
TGTGCCAGCTCACCTCCCGCGGGAGCCCGGGATTACGAGCAGTACTTC	CASSPPAGARDYEQYF	TRBD2	TRBV18	NA	TRBJ2-7
TGTGCCAGTAGTATAGGGGCAAGCCTCACAGATACGCAGTATTTT	CASSIGASLTDTQYF	NA	TRBV19	NA	TRBJ2-3
TGCGCCAGCAGCCCGAATTCCGGGACTCTCTACGAGCAGTACTTC	CASSPNSGTLYEQYF	NA	TRBV5-1	few	TRBJ2-7
TGCGCCAGCAGCGTGGGACAGGGAGCACACGAGCAGTACTTC	CASSVGQGAHEQYF	TRBD1	TRBV5-1	NA	TRBJ2-7
TGTGCCTGGAGTGTGATTTTTAGCGGCCAAGAGACCCAGTACTTC	CAWSVIFSGQETQYF	NA	TRBV30	NA	TRBJ2-5
TGTGCCAGCAGCTTGGCCGGGACAGGGACGAACATTCAGTACTTC	CASSLAGTGTNIQYF	TRBD1	TRBV5-4	NA	TRBJ2-4
TGTGCCAGCAGCTTAGGGGTACAGGGGAATCAGCCCCAGCATTTT	CASSLGVQGNQPQHF	TRBD1	TRBV7-9	NA	TRBJ1-5
TGTGCCAGCAGCAACAACAGGATATTCTACGAGCAGTACTTC	CASSNNRIFYEQYF	NA	TRBV5-1	NA	TRBJ2-7
TGTGCCAGCAGCGCGACAGGGTCAACCTACGAGCAGTACTTC	CASSATGSTYEQYF	TRBD1	TRBV2	NA	TRBJ2-7
TGTGCCAGCAGCTTAGGAACGGGGGTTGCCTATGGCTACACCTTC	CASSLGTGVAYGYTF	NA	TRBV7-9	NA	TRBJ1-2
TGTGCCAGCAGTTTAGGCAGGGCTGGCTACACCTTC	CASSLGRAGYTF	NA	TRBV27	NA	TRBJ1-2
TGTGCCATCAGTGAGTCGGGACAGGGCCTCTCTGGAAACACCATATATTTT	CAISESGQGLSGNTIYF	TRBD1	TRBV10-3	once	TRBJ1-3
TGTGCCAGCAGTGAACAAACAGCATCCTATGAAAAACTGTTTTTT	CASSEQTASYEKLFF	NA	TRBV6-1	once	TRBJ1-4
TGTGCCAGCAGTGTAAGCGGGGGGGCCTCGGATGAGCAGTTCTTC	CASSVSGGASDEQFF	TRBD2	TRBV6-4	NA	TRBJ2-1
TGTGCCAGCAGGCCCTATAGCGCCCAAACCTACGAGCAGTACTTC	CASRPYSAQTYEQYF	NA	TRBV6-5	NA	TRBJ2-7
TGCGCCAGCAGCCAAGAAGACAGGGGAAGCACAGATACGCAGTATTTT	CASSQEDRGSTDTQYF	TRBD1	TRBV4-3	NA	TRBJ2-3
TGTGCCAGCAGTGAAGGACAGGGGTCCATTCAGTACTTC	CASSEGQGSIQYF	TRBD1	TRBV6-1	NA	TRBJ2-4
TGCAGCGTTGCTAGACAGGCCATGAACACTGAAGCTTTCTTT	CSVARQAMNTEAFF	NA	TRBV29-1	NA	TRBJ1-1
TGCGCCAGCTCTTCCTTTTATCGAGAGACCCAGTACTTC	CASSSFYRETQYF	NA	TRBV4-1	NA	TRBJ2-5
TGTGCCAGCAGCTTGGCCGTATTGAATGAGCAGTTCTTC	CASSLAVLNEQFF	NA	TRBV5-5	NA	TRBJ2-1
TGTGCCAGCAGTGACTCGTACAAGGACCGGGGAGACGAGCAGTACTTC	CASSDSYKDRGDEQYF	NA	TRBV6-4	once	TRBJ2-7
TGCGCCAGCAGCTTGAGAGCGGGGGGCACCCTCTCCTACAATGAGCAGTTCTTC	CASSLRAGGTLSYNEQFF	TRBD2	TRBV5-1	NA	TRBJ2-1
TGTGCCAGTAGTATCCAGGGACTTTCCTCCTATGGCTACACCTTC	CASSIQGLSSYGYTF	NA	TRBV19	NA	TRBJ1-2
TGTGCCTGGAGTTGGGCTAGCGGGATGTACAATGAGCAGTTCTTC	CAWSWASGMYNEQFF	TRBD2	TRBV30	NA	TRBJ2-1
TGTGCCAGTAGTATTTCAGGGGCGATGAACACTGAAGCTTTCTTT	CASSISGAMNTEAFF	NA	TRBV19	NA	TRBJ1-1
TGTGCCAGCAGCCGGGGGAGAGATTCACCCCTCCACTTT	CASSRGRDSPLHF	NA	TRBV9	once	TRBJ1-6